These T cell receptor beta chains were read from a single sample in a study of blood T cell repertoires in COVID-19. Only in-frame clones appear in the TCRdb table, and some are missing; sequencing was by immunoSEQ multiplex PCR. The repertoire holds about 260,000 clones, with 80% to 90% as singletons. Sequenced material: peripheral blood. The receptors were sampled from a woman aged 50 to 65 with acute or convalescent COVID-19. Both conserved end residues are part of each CDR3. A D gene is named only where the DNA matches it firmly. Clone size is given for some rows only: seen once, a few or many times, or a class if the clone is expanded.

clone size: NA
J gene: TRBJ1-2
V gene: TRBV6-4
D gene: NA
CDR3 DNA: TGTGCCAGCTCTGAGGGCCCCGCTTCTATAGATGGCTACACCTTC
CDR3 protein: CASSEGPASIDGYTF

clone size: NA
J gene: TRBJ2-2
V gene: TRBV5-1
D gene: NA
CDR3 DNA: TGCGCCAGCAGCTTGGGAGTTACCGGGGAGCTGTTTTTT
CDR3 protein: CASSLGVTGELFF

clone size: NA
J gene: TRBJ2-6
V gene: TRBV19
D gene: NA
CDR3 DNA: TGTGCCAGTAGTATAGATCTATGGGCAGGCTCTGGGGCCAACGTCCTGACTTTC
CDR3 protein: CASSIDLWAGSGANVLTF

clone size: NA
J gene: TRBJ1-2
V gene: TRBV21-1
D gene: NA
CDR3 DNA: TGTGCCAGCAGCAAAGCGGACAGGGGCTATGGCTACACCTTC
CDR3 protein: CASSKADRGYGYTF

clone size: NA
J gene: TRBJ2-5
V gene: TRBV4-2
D gene: NA
CDR3 DNA: TGTGCCAGCAGTGAACAACAAGAGACCCAGTACTTC
CDR3 protein: CASSEQQETQYF

clone size: NA
J gene: TRBJ1-2
V gene: TRBV27
D gene: TRBD1
CDR3 DNA: TGTGCCAGCAGTTTACGACAGGGACACTATGGCTACACCTTC
CDR3 protein: CASSLRQGHYGYTF

clone size: NA
J gene: TRBJ2-5
V gene: TRBV6-2/TRBV6-3
D gene: TRBD1
CDR3 DNA: TGTGCCAGCAGTTACCTCAGGGGGCTGTCGGAGACCCAGTACTTC
CDR3 protein: CASSYLRGLSETQYF

clone size: NA
J gene: TRBJ2-5
V gene: TRBV12-3/TRBV12-4
D gene: TRBD2
CDR3 DNA: TGTGCCAGCAGGGCGGGGAGGGTAGAGACCCAGTACTTC
CDR3 protein: CASRAGRVETQYF

clone size: NA
J gene: TRBJ2-1
V gene: TRBV27
D gene: NA
CDR3 DNA: TGTGCCAGCAGTTCCCAAGCGCGGGCGTACAATGAGCAGTTCTTC
CDR3 protein: CASSSQARAYNEQFF

clone size: NA
J gene: TRBJ1-2
V gene: TRBV28
D gene: TRBD1
CDR3 DNA: TGTGCCAGCGAAGACAGGGGTGGCTACACCTTC
CDR3 protein: CASEDRGGYTF

clone size: few
J gene: TRBJ2-1
V gene: TRBV7-2
D gene: TRBD2
CDR3 DNA: TGTGCCAGCTCCTTCAGGACTAGCGGGGATGAGCAGTTCTTC
CDR3 protein: CASSFRTSGDEQFF

clone size: NA
J gene: TRBJ1-3
V gene: TRBV6-5
D gene: NA
CDR3 DNA: TGTGCCAGCCCGACGAGAGGGAATGGAAACACCATATATTTT
CDR3 protein: CASPTRGNGNTIYF

clone size: NA
J gene: TRBJ2-7
V gene: TRBV5-1
D gene: NA
CDR3 DNA: TGCGCCAGCAGCTACCAGGGGAACCGCTCCTACGAGCAGTACTTC
CDR3 protein: CASSYQGNRSYEQYF

clone size: NA
J gene: TRBJ1-3
V gene: TRBV28
D gene: NA
CDR3 DNA: TGTGCCAGCAGTTTGCCCGGGTCTGGTGGAAACACCATATATTTT
CDR3 protein: CASSLPGSGGNTIYF

clone size: NA
J gene: TRBJ2-1
V gene: TRBV23-1
D gene: TRBD2
CDR3 DNA: TGCGCCAGGACTAGCAACCATGAGCAGTTCTTC
CDR3 protein: CARTSNHEQFF

clone size: once
J gene: TRBJ2-1
V gene: TRBV6-1
D gene: TRBD2
CDR3 DNA: TGTGCCAGCAGTGAACGGGGGGAGGGATACAATGAGCAGTTCTTC
CDR3 protein: CASSERGEGYNEQFF

clone size: NA
J gene: TRBJ2-2
V gene: TRBV28
D gene: TRBD2
CDR3 DNA: TGTGCCAGCGGGACTAGCGGAGGCACCGGGGAGCTGTTTTTT
CDR3 protein: CASGTSGGTGELFF

clone size: NA
J gene: TRBJ2-6
V gene: TRBV11-2
D gene: NA
CDR3 DNA: TGTGCCAGCAGCTTAGATGTGGTTCGCGGGCACCCCTCTGGGGCCAACGTCCTGACTTTC
CDR3 protein: CASSLDVVRGHPSGANVLTF

clone size: NA
J gene: TRBJ1-5
V gene: TRBV15
D gene: NA
CDR3 DNA: TGTGCCACCAGCAGTGCGGACGGGGGTCGATATAGCAATCAGCCCCAGCATTTT
CDR3 protein: CATSSADGGRYSNQPQHF

clone size: NA
J gene: TRBJ2-5
V gene: TRBV6-5
D gene: NA
CDR3 DNA: TGTGCCAGCACCGCCGAACGGGGTGCGACCCAGTACTTC
CDR3 protein: CASTAERGATQYF

clone size: NA
J gene: TRBJ1-4
V gene: TRBV5-4
D gene: NA
CDR3 DNA: TGTGCCAGCAGCGGAAGGGGTTTGGGGAATGAAAAACTGTTTTTT
CDR3 protein: CASSGRGLGNEKLFF

clone size: NA
J gene: TRBJ1-5
V gene: TRBV5-5
D gene: NA
CDR3 DNA: TGTGCCAGCAGCATGGCCGGGACATCGGGGCCCCAGCATTTT
CDR3 protein: CASSMAGTSGPQHF

clone size: NA
J gene: TRBJ1-4
V gene: TRBV7-2
D gene: NA
CDR3 DNA: TGTGCCAGCAGCCGGACTTTTAATGAAAAACTGTTTTTT
CDR3 protein: CASSRTFNEKLFF

clone size: NA
J gene: TRBJ2-1
V gene: TRBV12-3/TRBV12-4
D gene: TRBD2
CDR3 DNA: TGTGCCAGCAGTCCGGGACTAAACAATGAGCAGTTCTTC
CDR3 protein: CASSPGLNNEQFF

clone size: NA
J gene: TRBJ1-2
V gene: TRBV5-4
D gene: TRBD1
CDR3 DNA: TGTGCCAGCAGCGGGGGACAGAACCTGCCCTATGGCTACACCTTC
CDR3 protein: CASSGGQNLPYGYTF

clone size: NA
J gene: TRBJ2-7
V gene: TRBV28
D gene: TRBD1
CDR3 DNA: TGTGCCAGCAGCCGGGACAGGGGTCCCTTGAGCTACGAGCAGTACTTC
CDR3 protein: CASSRDRGPLSYEQYF

clone size: few
J gene: TRBJ2-7
V gene: TRBV27
D gene: TRBD1
CDR3 DNA: TGTGCCAGCAGTTCCCCCGGGACAGGGGACTACGAGCAGTACTTC
CDR3 protein: CASSSPGTGDYEQYF

clone size: once
J gene: TRBJ2-2
V gene: TRBV7-2
D gene: TRBD2
CDR3 DNA: TGTGCCAGCAGCCCAAGACTAGCGGGAGGCCCCGGGGAGCTGTTTTTT
CDR3 protein: CASSPRLAGGPGELFF

clone size: NA
J gene: TRBJ1-6
V gene: TRBV6-2/TRBV6-3
D gene: NA
CDR3 DNA: TGTGCCAGCAGTTACTCGCGAGGGGGTCCCCTCCACTTT
CDR3 protein: CASSYSRGGPLHF

clone size: NA
J gene: TRBJ2-3
V gene: TRBV6-5
D gene: NA
CDR3 DNA: TGTGCCAGCAGTCCACCGGGAGTGCCAGATACGCAGTATTTT
CDR3 protein: CASSPPGVPDTQYF

clone size: NA
J gene: TRBJ1-6
V gene: TRBV2
D gene: NA
CDR3 DNA: TGTGCCAGCAGTGATCTAGGGGATTCACCCCTCCACTTT
CDR3 protein: CASSDLGDSPLHF

clone size: once
J gene: TRBJ1-5
V gene: TRBV6-1
D gene: NA
CDR3 DNA: TGTGCCAGCAGTGAAGGCCCCTATAGCAATCAGCCCCAGCATTTT
CDR3 protein: CASSEGPYSNQPQHF

clone size: NA
J gene: TRBJ1-2
V gene: TRBV5-4
D gene: NA
CDR3 DNA: TGTGCCAGCAGCTCGCAGGGGTTTAACTATGGCTACACCTTC
CDR3 protein: CASSSQGFNYGYTF

clone size: NA
J gene: TRBJ1-1
V gene: TRBV5-3
D gene: NA
CDR3 DNA: TGTGCCAGAAGCTTGTGGCGGACTGAAGCTTTCTTT
CDR3 protein: CARSLWRTEAFF

clone size: NA
J gene: TRBJ2-7
V gene: TRBV9
D gene: TRBD2
CDR3 DNA: TGTGCCAGCAGCCCGGGGGGAGCGGGAGGGCCGTCTTACGAGCAGTACTTC
CDR3 protein: CASSPGGAGGPSYEQYF

clone size: NA
J gene: TRBJ2-7
V gene: TRBV5-4
D gene: TRBD2
CDR3 DNA: TGTGCCAGCAGCTTGAGTTCTAGCGGGGCGACCTACGAGCAGTACTTC
CDR3 protein: CASSLSSSGATYEQYF

clone size: NA
J gene: TRBJ2-7
V gene: TRBV7-9
D gene: NA
CDR3 DNA: TGTGCCAGCTATCAGGAGGGAGGATTCTCCTACGAGCAGTACTTC
CDR3 protein: CASYQEGGFSYEQYF

clone size: NA
J gene: TRBJ1-2
V gene: TRBV28
D gene: NA
CDR3 DNA: TGTGCCAGCGTTTATAAGCGGGACTATGGCTACACCTTC
CDR3 protein: CASVYKRDYGYTF

clone size: NA
J gene: TRBJ1-2
V gene: TRBV5-1
D gene: NA
CDR3 DNA: TGCGCCAGCAGCTTTCGTTACTCCTATGGCTACACCTTC
CDR3 protein: CASSFRYSYGYTF

clone size: NA
J gene: TRBJ1-2
V gene: TRBV5-4
D gene: TRBD1
CDR3 DNA: TGTGCCAGCAGTCCCGACAGGGGAACTGGGGGCTACACCTTC
CDR3 protein: CASSPDRGTGGYTF